The text below deals with one T cell receptor beta chain. Exposed participants came across a COVID-19 case within 2 weeks before study entry. Sequencing used immunoSEQ multiplex PCR; TCRdb keeps in-frame clones, though not all of them. The table lists 400,000 to 500,000 clones, nearly 90% of them singletons. This sample was included in a study of blood T cell repertoires in COVID-19. Turning to the study itself: COVID-19 samples from acute and convalescent phases originated in the United States, Italy and Spain.

The J segment lost 4 bases and the V segment lost 3 bases, leaving 5 bases of the junction unmatched. CDR1 and CDR2 from the germline V gene are KGHSH and LQKENI. The CDR3 loop spans 14 amino acids. Sample: PBMCs or T cells enriched from blood (not recorded which). This chain uses TRBV18 with TRBJ2-7; 8 nucleotides align to TRBD1. The receptor comes from a woman aged 18 to 35 who had been exposed to COVID-19. The CDR3 nucleotides are TGTGCCAGCTCACCGACAGGGGCCATGTACGAGCAGTACTTC. This translates into CASSPTGAMYEQYF.